This T cell receptor (beta chain) is drawn from a study of control samples from healthy donors and cancer patients. Deletions cut 4 bases from V and 0 bases from J, with 17 bases between. CDR3 length equals 18 residues. Germline V gives CDR1 SGHKS, CDR2 YYEKEE (reference sequence). This clone was detected only a few times. Sequenced by immunoSEQ multiplex PCR; TCRdb stores in-frame clones only, minus some. The profile shows 95,000 to 100,000 clones, more than 85% of them singletons. This TCR was recovered from a man aged 25-45 years in good health. V usage is TRBV5-5 and J usage is TRBJ2-6, with D tentatively TRBD2 (7 bases). What was sequenced was blood. CDR3 bases: TGTGCCAGCAGCGGGGGGGGCCCCGTCCTCTCTGGGGCCAACGTCCTGACTTTC. Its translation is CASSGGGPVLSGANVLTF.